These 3 T cell receptor beta chains were sequenced from one sample in a study of human T cells and chemical hapten exposure. TCRdb reanalysed the RACE reads using MiXCR and keeps one entry per CDR3 protein. The table includes about 130,000 distinct CDR3 sequences, around 8.2% detected once. The time point was: healthy volunteer bleed at 2 weeks. RNA extraction used unfractionated whole blood as the source of total RNA. Sequenced input: whole blood. All receptors come from a male donor in good health. Some clones in this sample may be carry-over from other donors' samples.

This clonotype was counted a few times. This chain links TRBV14 with TRBJ1-5; 7 bases align to TRBD1. With 3 bases clipped from V and 10 bases from J, the junction kept 6 bases outside the gene matches. Per germline, CDR1 SGHDN and CDR2 FVKESK. This CDR3 comprises 13 residues. CDR3 amino acids: CASSQNRGDPQHF. The CDR3, as DNA: TGTGCCAGCAGCCAGAACAGGGGTGATCCCCAGCATTTT.

This clonotype has at least ten counts. The CDR3 bases are TGTGCCAGCAGCCAAGCGGGACAGGCTCCGTACGAGCAGTACTTC. It specifies CASSQAGQAPYEQYF. This sequence joins TRBV4-2 and TRBJ2-7; 8 positions match TRBD1. The CDR3 is made up of 15 amino acids. Germline trimming cut 1 base from V and 4 bases from J; bases unmatched to any gene: 6. Looked up from germline, CDR1 is LGHNA and CDR2 is YNFKEQ.

This clonotype occurred many times. The DNA for the CDR3 is TGTGCCAGCTCACCTGTAGTACAGGGACCTAATTCACCCCTCCACTTT. It translates to CASSPVVQGPNSPLHF. V gene TRBV18 combines with J gene TRBJ1-6; D possibly corresponds to TRBD1 (6 bases). The V gene's germline CDR1 is KGHSH and CDR2 LQKENI. This CDR3 has 16 residues. Deletions cut 3 bases from V and 6 bases from J, with 15 bases between.